The 20 T cell receptor beta chains below all came from one sample that was sequenced in a study of vaccination effects on CD4 cells after COVID-19. The method was immunoSEQ multiplex PCR; TCRdb's version includes in-frame clones alone and lacks a portion of them. The data hold under 30,000 clones, with about 74% observed a single time. In the ViraFEST assay, antigen-specific CD4+ clonotypes were identified by expansion after peptide-pool stimulation. An approximately 10-day culture period preceded the isolation of CD4+ T cells. Of the BNT162b2 and mRNA-1273 vaccines, participants received two doses of one or the other. Their antigen targets remain unknown. The sequencing used CD4+ T cells from PBMCs cultured with HCoV-OC43 spike peptides, collected after COVID-19 vaccination. The subset denotes: HCoV-OC43 spike overlapping peptide pool stimulation. The source is a human donor who received a COVID-19 vaccine.

V and J are TRBV6-5 and TRBJ2-3, with D possibly TRBD2 on 5 matching bases. The CDR3 sequence is 14 residues long. Trimming stripped 1 base from V and 5 bases from J, with 10 bases between. Germline CDR1 MNHEY, CDR2 SVGAGI. DNA of the CDR3: TGTGCCAGCAGTTACTTGGGGAGAGTAGATACGCAGTATTTT. Translated, it gives CASSYLGRVDTQYF.

The genes are TRBV6-5 and TRBJ1-6, with TRBD1 identical over 8 bases. Germline V CDR1 and CDR2: MNHEY, SVGAGI. The CDR3 has 14 amino acids. Unmatched junction bases numbered 0, after V lost 0 bases and J lost 8 bases. CDR3 sequence: CASSYSQGDSPLHF. CDR3 bases: TGTGCCAGCAGTTACTCACAGGGGGATTCACCCCTCCACTTT.

The chain is built from TRBV10-2 and TRBJ2-3; 14 bases agree with TRBD2. V gave up 7 bases and J gave up 0 bases; unmatched junction bases: 9. CDR3 length: 18 residues. The V gene's germline CDR1 is WSHSY and CDR2 SAAADI. CDR3 in amino acids: CASTLTGTSGRSTDTQYF. CDR3 bases: TGCGCCAGCACCCTAACCGGGACTAGCGGGAGAAGCACAGATACGCAGTATTTT.

This clone came up a few times. The gene calls are TRBV13 and TRBJ2-7, with 9 nucleotides matching TRBD2. In germline, CDR1 is PRHDT, CDR2 FYEKMQ (reference sequence). V dropped 2 bases and J dropped 6; count of bases not matched to a gene: 14. CDR3 length: 17 amino acids. The CDR3 reads CASSLRGFSGSVREQYF. CDR3 nucleotides: TGTGCCAGCAGCTTACGGGGATTTAGCGGGAGCGTCCGCGAGCAGTACTTC. Full variable domain (remainder filled in from reference TRBV13 and TRBJ2-7): AAGVIQSPRHLIKEKRETATLKCYPIPRHDTVYWYQQGPGQDPQFLISFYEKMQSDKGSIPDRFSAQQFSDYHSELNMSSLELGDSALYFCASSLRGFSGSVREQYFGPGTRLTVT.

This rearrangement joins TRBV5-1 to TRBJ1-1, with TRBD1 identical over 9 bases. With 5 bases clipped from V and 4 bases from J, the junction kept 9 bases outside the gene matches. CDR1 is SGHRS and CDR2 is YFSETQ in the germline V gene. The CDR3 has 15 residues. The CDR3 DNA reads as TGCGCCAGCAGGCCCGTGTCGGACAGGGGCACTGAAGCTTTCTTT. As protein: CASRPVSDRGTEAFF. Together with reference TRBV5-1 and TRBJ1-1, the CDR3 gives the full variable domain: KAGVTQTPRYLIKTRGQQVTLSCSPISGHRSVSWYQQTPGQGLQFLFEYFSETQRNKGNFPGRFSGRQFSNSRSEMNVSTLELGDSALYLCASRPVSDRGTEAFFGQGTRLTVV.

This chain links TRBV3-1 (or the pseudogene TRBV3-2) with TRBJ1-1; D might be TRBD1 (6 bases). V was shortened by 3 bases and J by 4 bases, with 9 bases between the two germline ends. Germline V gives CDR1 LGHDT, CDR2 YNNKEL (reference sequence). The CDR3 is made up of 13 amino acids. The CDR3, as DNA: TGTGCCAGCAGCCATGTCAGGGGCACTGAAGCTTTCTTT. Translating it yields CASSHVRGTEAFF.

This chain uses TRBV5-1 with TRBJ1-3; D gene uncertain. The germline V gene encodes CDR1 SGHRS and CDR2 YFSETQ. The CDR3 runs 15 residues. V lost 1 base to trimming and J lost 0 bases, with 8 bases between them. CDR3 coding DNA: TGCGCCAGCAGCTTGAACAGTCGCTCTGGAAACACCATATATTTT. It codes for CASSLNSRSGNTIYF.

The V call is TRBV7-9, the J call TRBJ1-2; D is unresolved. Trimming shortened V by 0 bases and J by 5 bases, and 7 bases separated the two germline ends. Looked up from germline, CDR1 is SEHNR and CDR2 is FQNEAQ (reference sequence). This CDR3 has 13 residues. The CDR3 nucleotides are TGTGCCAGCAGCTTAGCCGCCGGATATGGCTACACCTTC. Translation: CASSLAAGYGYTF.

This clone was detected a few times. The CDR3 here is CASSEEALLSYNEQFF. CDR3 coding DNA: TGTGCCAGCAGTGAAGAGGCCCTCCTCTCCTACAATGAGCAGTTCTTC. The rearrangement joins TRBV2 to TRBJ2-1; D call uncertain. V lost 1 base, J lost 0 bases, and 10 bases lay in between. Germline loops: CDR1 SNHLY, CDR2 FYNNEI. This CDR3 spans 16 amino acids.

The chain has TRBV11-2 and TRBJ2-1, with D hard to call. The CDR3 runs to 13 residues. Germline-derived CDR1 and CDR2 are SGHAT and FQNNGV. V gave up 2 bases and J gave up 9 bases, with 11 bases separating them. CDR3 loop: CASSLRRAGEQFF. In nucleotides, the CDR3 is TGTGCCAGCAGCTTACGAAGGGCCGGTGAGCAGTTCTTC.

This clone was counted once. The V call is TRBV20-1, the J call TRBJ2-7, with unresolved D. Trimming took 3 bases from V and 3 from J, leaving 18 bases between them. Germline CDR1 and CDR2: DFQATT and SNEGSKA (reference sequence). The CDR3 sequence is 15 residues long. The CDR3 DNA reads TGCAGTGCTAGTCCCCCCGAGAGAGCTAACTACGAGCAGTACTTC. Protein sequence: CSASPPERANYEQYF.

This chain uses TRBV10-2 with TRBJ2-7; D uncertain. V was shortened by 6 bases and J by 3 bases, with 9 bases between the two germline ends. The germline CDR1 and CDR2 sequences are WSHSY and SAAADI. This CDR3 is 12 amino acids long. CDR3: CASRGNYYEQYF. The DNA for the CDR3 is TGCGCCAGCAGGGGGAATTACTACGAGCAGTACTTC.

The chain carries TRBV5-1 and TRBJ2-6; no clear D gene. Looked up from germline, CDR1 is SGHRS and CDR2 is YFSETQ. The CDR3 is 16 amino acids. Trimming cost V 3 bases and J 4 bases, with 14 bases left between them. The CDR3 loop reads CASSSPELAGANVLTF. The CDR3 DNA sequence: TGCGCCAGCAGCTCCCCTGAGTTGGCCGGGGCCAACGTCCTGACTTTC. Combining the CDR3 with reference TRBV5-1 and TRBJ2-6 gives the whole variable domain KAGVTQTPRYLIKTRGQQVTLSCSPISGHRSVSWYQQTPGQGLQFLFEYFSETQRNKGNFPGRFSGRQFSNSRSEMNVSTLELGDSALYLCASSSPELAGANVLTFGAGSRLTVL.

The chain has TRBV7-2 and TRBJ1-4; TRBD1 matches at 8 bases. The germline gives CDR1 SGHTA, CDR2 FQGNSA. The CDR3 length is 16 residues. The V gene end was trimmed by 5 bases and the J gene end by 2 bases; junction bases not matched to a gene: 7. The CDR3 DNA sequence: TGTGCCAGCAGCCCCCGACAGGGGTCCACTAATGAAAAACTGTTTTTT. Its translation: CASSPRQGSTNEKLFF.

To note about this clone: The sample has other DNA sequences that encode this CDR3 too. V usage is TRBV18 and J usage is TRBJ2-3; no clear D. The CDR3 runs 12 residues. V was cut by 2 bases and J by 2 bases, with 2 bases left in between. The germline V gene encodes CDR1 KGHSH and CDR2 LQKENI. CDR3 bases: TGTGCCAGCTCACCATCCACAGATACGCAGTATTTT. This encodes CASSPSTDTQYF. Drawing the rest from reference TRBV18 and TRBJ2-3, the complete variable domain is NAGVMQNPRHLVRRRGQEARLRCSPMKGHSHVYWYRQLPEEGLKFMVYLQKENIIDESGMPKERFSAEFPKEGPSILRIQQVVRGDSAAYFCASSPSTDTQYFGPGTRLTVL.

The genes are TRBV30 and TRBJ1-5; D possibly corresponds to TRBD1 (5 bases). The CDR3 length is 14 residues. The V gene's germline CDR1 is GTSNPN and CDR2 SVGIG (reference sequence). V shed 3 bases and J shed 7 bases, with 16 bases lying between them. The DNA of the CDR3 is TGTGCCTGGAGGGGGAGGGGAGCAGGGCAGCCCCAGCATTTT. Its translation is CAWRGRGAGQPQHF.

About this clone: One end of the junction varies from germline; a read error may be responsible. This CDR3 is CSAAGSGSIDTQYF. The CDR3, as DNA: TGCAGCGCAGCTGGGAGCGGGAGCATAGATACGCAGTATTTT. The chain recombines TRBV29-1 with TRBJ2-3, with 8 nucleotides matching TRBD2. The CDR3 is 14 amino acids. Germline CDR1 is SQVTM and CDR2 is ANQGSEA.

The rearrangement uses TRBV14 and TRBJ2-1; 9 bases line up with TRBD1. CDR1 is SGHDN and CDR2 is FVKESK in the germline V gene. Trimming at V came to 4 bases and at J to 9 bases, leaving 13 bases not matched to a gene. The CDR3 is 16 residues long. CDR3 coding DNA: TGTGCCAGCAGCCGACCCGGGACAGGGACAAGTGCTGAGCAGTTCTTC. Translation: CASSRPGTGTSAEQFF.

The sample holds a few counts of this clone. The chain combines TRBV5-4 with TRBJ1-6; D is uncertain. The germline CDR1 and CDR2 sequences are SGHNT and YYREEE (reference sequence). The CDR3 loop spans 12 amino acids. V lost 2 bases and J lost 10, with 7 bases in between. In DNA form, the CDR3 reads TGTGCCAGCAGCTTTACCGGGTCACCCCTCCACTTT. Translated, it gives CASSFTGSPLHF.

The V call is TRBV5-1, the J call TRBJ1-1; the D is unclear. The V end was cut by 0 bases, the J end by 1 base, with 4 bases between. CDR1 and CDR2 from the germline V gene are SGHRS and YFSETQ. There are 13 residues in the CDR3. DNA for the CDR3: TGCGCCAGCAGCTTGGAACAGAACACTGAAGCTTTCTTT. It is translated as CASSLEQNTEAFF.